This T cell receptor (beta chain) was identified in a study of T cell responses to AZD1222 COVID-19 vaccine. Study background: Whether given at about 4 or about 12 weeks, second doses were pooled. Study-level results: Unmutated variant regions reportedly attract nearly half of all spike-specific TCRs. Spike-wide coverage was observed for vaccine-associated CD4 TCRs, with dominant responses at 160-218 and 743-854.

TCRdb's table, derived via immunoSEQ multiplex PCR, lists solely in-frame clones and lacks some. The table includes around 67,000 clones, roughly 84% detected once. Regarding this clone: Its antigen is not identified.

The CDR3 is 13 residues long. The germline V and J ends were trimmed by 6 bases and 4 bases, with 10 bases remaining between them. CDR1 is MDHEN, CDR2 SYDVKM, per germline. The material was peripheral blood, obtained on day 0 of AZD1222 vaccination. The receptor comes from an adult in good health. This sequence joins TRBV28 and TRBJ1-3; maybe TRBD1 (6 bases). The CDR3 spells CASSRTAGNTIYF. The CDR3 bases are TGTGCCAGCAGCCGGACAGCCGGAAACACCATATATTTT.